This TCR beta chain was documented in a study of blood T cells in healthy people across ages (dated by TCRdb to the mid-2010s). Background on the whole study: Template switching captured roughly one uniquely barcoded TCR beta cDNA molecule per two T cells in model experiments. The donors were divided into four age groups: young (average approximately 17 years), middle-aged (about 40), aged (around 67) and long-lived (approximately 74). Using the same blood draw, the study looked at two additional independent replicas of 1 million unique cDNA reads for two donors, one aged 18 to 30 and the other aged 80 or older. Age-related changes in TCR beta repertoire diversity were measured in the study by deep sequencing normalized with unique cDNA molecular identifiers. To avoid experimental bias, donors of different ages were spread randomly across the sequencing lanes.

The donors were roughly 40 Caucasian individuals from Russia, aged roughly 6 to 90 years, who were systemically healthy. About 10 milliliters of peripheral blood were drawn from each donor into EDTA-treated Vacutainer tubes. Ficoll-Paque density-gradient centrifugation was used to isolate PBMCs, with at least 6 million per sample. Total RNA, at least 5 micrograms per sample, was extracted from PBMCs with Trizol reagent. Naive CD45RAhigh/CD27high T cell percentages were measured by flow cytometry on a PBMC aliquot from every donor. CDR1 and CDR2 (DFQATT, SNEGSKA) derive from the germline V gene (reference sequence). V sheds 4 bases and J sheds 2 bases, leaving 6 bases between their ends. There are 12 amino acids in the CDR3, from cysteine to phenylalanine inclusive. The kept DNA is CDR3 alone, 36 bases in frame from the first base. A remark on this clonotype: No cognate antigen has been identified for it. Base-call qualities are not available, and no considerably larger clone is one nucleotide away.

The library was made by 5' RACE. The sequencer listed for this sample is Illumina HiSeq 2500. A second PCR of about 6 to 12 cycles was run with a J-beta primer mix and a sample-barcoded 5' primer. A unique molecular identifier was introduced onto each TCR beta cDNA molecule by a template-switch 5' adaptor carrying 12 random nucleotides. Each sample yielded at least 3 million CDR3-containing paired-end reads. The Mint cDNA synthesis kit, primed by a TRBC-specific oligonucleotide, was used to synthesize first-strand cDNA from all RNA. Following uracil-DNA glycosylase treatment, a first 18-cycle PCR with universal primers M1SS and BC2_uni_R was performed on all cDNA. Turning to the authors' computational methods: Normalization of each sample was performed by random selection of 1 million high-quality reads, each carrying a distinct molecular identifier. Reads sharing molecular identifiers were discarded rather than binned into consensus sequences. CDR3 identification, clonotype clustering and error correction used MiTCR with a Q25 quality threshold and the strictest error-elimination algorithm. Lower-bound total TCR beta diversity was estimated with a nonparametric unseen species model using Euler transformation. The public reads were reanalyzed by TCRdb: fastp trimming at Q25, MiXCR alignment, in-frame beta chains only. Records with the same CDR3 protein are collapsed into one entry carrying the most frequent genes and DNA. TCRdb, not the original authors, processed these V and J calls. In this sample the table shows about 770,000 distinct CDR3 sequences, roughly 44% of which occur a single time. The ten most abundant clones make up under 20% of the sample.

On the study overall, not on this receptor specifically: Observed TCR beta diversity per million T cells fell roughly linearly with age, and a significant reduction was already apparent by age roughly 40. There was a strong correlation between observed TCR beta diversity and the percentage of naive T cells measured by flow cytometry. Because the CMV infection status of the donors was unknown, age-related changes in expanded clonotypes may potentially have been confounded. The long-lived group showed more naive CD4+ T cells, fewer expanded clones and increased TCR diversity than the aged group, suggesting age selection. Total diversity estimates from one million sequenced T cells were considered lower bounds and underestimates. Conclusive comparison of naive and antigen-experienced compartments was prevented by the profiling of bulk unsorted PBMCs.

The sample comprised blood. The chain is assembled from TRBV20-1 and TRBJ1-5; the D gene remains uncertain. The TCR originated in a man between 60 and 70 years old in good health. The bases read TGCAGTGCTAACAGTGGCAATCAGCCCCAGCATTTT. Translated, this gives CSANSGNQPQHF.